These 5 T cell receptor beta chains came from one sample sequenced in a study of cytomegalovirus exposure and HLA in healthy donors. Some clones are missing from TCRdb's copy, which holds only in-frame ones; the method was immunoSEQ multiplex PCR. The sample lists 150,000 or so clones, approximately 94% seen once, with 1.5% to 2% in the top ten. Sequenced sample: PBMCs. The receptors stem from a man between 18 and 29 years old in good health and CMV-seropositive.

The gene calls are TRBV6-1 and TRBJ2-2; weak D call: TRBD2 (6 bases). Looked up from germline, CDR1 is MNHNS and CDR2 is SASEGT. Trimming left V 6 bases short and J 4 bases short, with 9 bases between. The CDR3 consists of 13 residues. In DNA form, the CDR3 reads TGTGCCAGCAGGGCGACTAGCACCGGGGAGCTGTTTTTT. Protein: CASRATSTGELFF.

The rearrangement uses TRBV5-1 and TRBJ2-7, with D perhaps TRBD2 (6 bases). Trimming pared 4 bases from V and 1 base from J, leaving 12 bases between. Looked up from germline, CDR1 is SGHRS and CDR2 is YFSETQ. This CDR3 has 14 residues. CDR3 coding DNA: TGCGCCAGCAGCGCATTTGGGGGGTCCTACGAGCAGTACTTC. The encoded protein is CASSAFGGSYEQYF. The full variable domain, with the rest looked up from reference TRBV5-1 and TRBJ2-7, is KAGVTQTPRYLIKTRGQQVTLSCSPISGHRSVSWYQQTPGQGLQFLFEYFSETQRNKGNFPGRFSGRQFSNSRSEMNVSTLELGDSALYLCASSAFGGSYEQYFGPGTRLTVT.

The rearrangement uses TRBV5-1 and TRBJ2-3; 11 bases match TRBD2. Germline V gives CDR1 SGHRS, CDR2 YFSETQ. J lost 1 base, V lost 0 bases, and 7 bases had no gene match. The CDR3 runs to 18 residues. This CDR3 reads CASSLDARLAGRTDTQYF. The CDR3 bases are TGCGCCAGCAGCTTGGACGCCCGACTAGCGGGACGCACAGATACGCAGTATTTT.

The gene calls are TRBV5-1 and TRBJ2-2; TRBD2 matches 9 bases. This CDR3 has 16 residues. Germline assignment: CDR1 SGHRS and CDR2 YFSETQ. V was pared by 0 bases and J by 6 bases, with 6 bases of the junction left unmatched. Written as DNA, the CDR3 is TGCGCCAGCAGCTTGGATCTGGCGGGGGGGGCCGGGGAGCTGTTTTTT. Translation: CASSLDLAGGAGELFF.

This clone was found a few times. J is TRBJ1-1 and V is TRBV12-5, with D hard to call. Per the germline V gene, CDR1 is LGHNT and CDR2 is FRNRAP. This CDR3 contains 12 residues. Trimming stripped 6 bases from V and 5 bases from J, with 10 bases between. CDR3 sequence: CASGFKRTEAFF. In DNA form, the CDR3 reads TGTGCTAGTGGGTTTAAGCGGACTGAAGCTTTCTTT.